This T cell receptor (beta chain) is from a study of blood T cell repertoires in COVID-19. The wider study: The origin of the acute and convalescent COVID-19 samples was the United States, Italy and Spain. In each case, the material was cDNA or gDNA derived from T cells, B-cell-depleted T cells, or PBMCs.

Per the original data handling: Reference gene primer amplification gave estimated nucleated cell counts. Method: immunoSEQ multiplex PCR; TCRdb's copy keeps in-frame clones and lacks some. V, J and clone size were drawn from that table, and D and trimming were deduced from the DNA. This table has more than 250,000 clones, about 91% appearing once. Germline assignment: CDR1 KGHSH and CDR2 LQKENI. V was trimmed by 6 bases and J by 7 bases, leaving 9 bases between them. This CDR3 comprises 12 residues. In this sample, this clone turned up once. Enrolled during active infection, Seattle patients were then followed longitudinally.

The sequence was collected from a woman under 40 with COVID-19, enrolled during active disease. V gene TRBV18 combines with J gene TRBJ1-4; D is unresolved. Input material: peripheral blood. CDR3 sequence (DNA): TGTGCCAGCTCTGGAGGTTTTGAAAAACTGTTTTTT. It yields the protein CASSGGFEKLFF. The whole variable domain, filled in from reference TRBV18 and TRBJ1-4, reads NAGVMQNPRHLVRRRGQEARLRCSPMKGHSHVYWYRQLPEEGLKFMVYLQKENIIDESGMPKERFSAEFPKEGPSILRIQQVVRGDSAAYFCASSGGFEKLFFGSGTQLSVL.